One and the same sample provided the 21 T cell receptor beta chains below, sequenced in a study of vaccination effects on CD4 cells after COVID-19. Antigen-specific CD4+ T cells were expanded with viral peptide pools in the ViraFEST assay before sequencing. After more than 9 days in culture, the CD4+ T cells were isolated. Subjects were given two BNT162b2 or mRNA-1273 vaccine doses. Clones were sequenced by immunoSEQ multiplex PCR, and TCRdb holds only the in-frame ones, with some missing. The sample has roughly 25,000 clones; roughly 80% are singletons. Antigens of these TCRs are unknown. Sequences were derived from CD4+ T cells from PBMCs cultured with SARS-CoV-2 spike peptides, sampled after COVID-19 vaccination. These receptors came from a human donor who received a COVID-19 vaccine.

This chain links TRBV11-3 with TRBJ2-2; D gene ambiguous. The CDR3 sequence is 13 residues long. The germline V and J ends were trimmed by 3 bases and 0 bases, with 2 bases remaining between them. Germline CDR1 reads SGHNT; CDR2 reads YENEEA. The CDR3 DNA sequence: TGTGCCAGCAGCTTCACGAACACCGGGGAGCTGTTTTTT. Translation gives CASSFTNTGELFF.

This clone was observed a handful of times. This rearrangement joins TRBV5-1 to TRBJ2-6; D is undetermined. This CDR3 contains 16 residues. The germline CDR1 and CDR2 sequences are SGHRS and YFSETQ. V lost 0 bases, J lost 2 bases, and 9 bases lay in between. The CDR3 loop is CASSLAGGPGANVLTF. The CDR3 DNA is TGCGCCAGCAGCTTGGCCGGCGGACCTGGGGCCAACGTCCTGACTTTC.

The gene calls are TRBV4-1 and TRBJ1-5; possible D gene TRBD1, 6 bases. CDR3 length: 15 amino acids. CDR1 is MGHRA, CDR2 YSYEKL, per germline. V lost 3 bases and J lost 1, with 10 bases in between. For the CDR3, the DNA is TGCGCCAGCAGCCAGTACAGGGTGAGCAATCAGCCCCAGCATTTT. It translates to CASSQYRVSNQPQHF.

The chain is built from TRBV9 and TRBJ2-7, with TRBD2 identical over 9 bases. V lost 2 bases and J lost 6; bases outside the gene matches: 12. This CDR3 contains 16 residues. Per germline, CDR1 SGDLS and CDR2 YYNGEE. Written as DNA, the CDR3 is TGTGCCAGCAGCGTCGGGTCGCCTAGCGGGGTTTTCGAGCAGTACTTC. Protein: CASSVGSPSGVFEQYF.

CDR3 DNA: TGTGCCAGTAGTATAGCCCCGTCTAGCGGGATCTCCTACGAGCAGTACTTC. Translated: CASSIAPSSGISYEQYF. The chain couples TRBV19 to TRBJ2-7; 9 bases agree with TRBD2. V gave up 1 base and J gave up 0 bases; unmatched junction bases: 7. This CDR3 is built from 17 residues. The germline V gene encodes CDR1 LNHDA and CDR2 SQIVND (reference sequence).

The J gene is TRBJ2-1, the V gene TRBV27; no reliable D call. CDR1 and CDR2 (germline): MNHEY, SMNVEV (reference sequence). The CDR3 consists of 16 residues. V was clipped by 1 base and J by 3 bases, with 13 bases between them. The CDR3 DNA follows: TGTGCCAGCAGTTTATTCTACTACCCGAACTACAATGAGCAGTTCTTC. This translates into CASSLFYYPNYNEQFF.

The rearrangement joins TRBV5-1 to TRBJ1-1; 7 nucleotides agree with TRBD1. Germline V gene lookup returns CDR1 SGHRS and CDR2 YFSETQ. The length of the CDR3 is 12 residues. V shed 4 bases and J 11 bases; nucleotides not matched to a gene: 8. CDR3: CASSTGDSWAFF. In DNA form, the CDR3 reads TGCGCCAGCAGCACAGGGGACAGTTGGGCTTTCTTT.

This clone has just a few counts. The chain recombines TRBV5-6 with TRBJ2-5; weak D call: TRBD2 (5 bases). Trimming stripped 2 bases from V and 5 bases from J, with 16 bases between. The CDR3 has 15 amino acids. Per the germline V gene, CDR1 is SGHDT and CDR2 is YYEEEE. In DNA form, the CDR3 reads TGTGCCAGCAGCTTCGCCGGCGGGCTAATCGAGACCCAGTACTTC. Protein product: CASSFAGGLIETQYF. The whole variable domain, remainder taken from reference TRBV5-6 and TRBJ2-5, is DAGVTQSPTHLIKTRGQQVTLRCSPKSGHDTVSWYQQALGQGPQFIFQYYEEEERQRGNFPDRFSGHQFPNYSSELNVNALLLGDSALYLCASSFAGGLIETQYFGPGTRLLVL.

The rearrangement uses TRBV12-3 or TRBV12-4 and TRBJ2-2; D tentatively fits TRBD1 or TRBD2 (5 bases each). The length of the CDR3 is 13 residues. Between the trimmed V and J ends, which lost 6 bases and 4 bases, there was a span of 9 bases. CDR3 nucleotides: TGTGCCAGCAGCCGAGGGGTCACCGGGGAGCTGTTTTTT. Residues: CASSRGVTGELFF.

The chain has TRBV5-4 and TRBJ2-3, with unresolved D. The CDR3 has 12 residues. Trimming removed 2 bases from V and 2 bases from J, with 3 bases in between. Germline V gene sequence: CDR1 SGHNT, CDR2 YYREEE (reference sequence). CDR3 sequence reads: CASSFDTDTQYF. The CDR3 DNA is TGTGCCAGCAGCTTTGACACAGATACGCAGTATTTT.

The chain couples TRBV5-1 to TRBJ2-3; TRBD2 matches 9 bases. With V trimmed by 4 bases and J by 6 bases, 9 bases remained unmatched. Germline V lookup: CDR1 SGHRS, CDR2 YFSETQ. The CDR3 extends over 15 amino acids. CDR3 sequence: CASSPPAGGGDTQYF. The CDR3 DNA reads as TGCGCCAGCAGCCCCCCTGCGGGAGGGGGGGATACGCAGTATTTT.

The genes are TRBV4-1 and TRBJ2-7; the match to TRBD1 covers 9 bases. This CDR3 has 15 amino acids. The germline gives CDR1 MGHRA, CDR2 YSYEKL. The ends lost 4 bases at V and 3 bases at J; junction bases unmatched: 7. CDR3 coding DNA: TGCGCCAGCAGCCGCTCGGGACAGGGAGGCTACGAGCAGTACTTC. It specifies CASSRSGQGGYEQYF.

This clone appeared a single time. The chain couples TRBV3-1 (or the pseudogene TRBV3-2) to TRBJ2-2, with D maybe TRBD1 (5 bases). In germline, CDR1 is LGHDT, CDR2 YNNKEL (reference sequence). The CDR3 contains 13 residues. Trimming stripped 0 bases from V and 10 bases from J, with 9 bases between. The CDR3 loop is CASSQEGPMELFF. In DNA form, the CDR3 reads TGTGCCAGCAGCCAAGAGGGGCCGATGGAGCTGTTTTTT.

CDR3: CASRPEGVYTNNEQFF. DNA of the CDR3: TGTGCCAGTAGGCCAGAAGGTGTTTATACTAACAATGAGCAGTTCTTC. The J gene is TRBJ2-1, the V gene TRBV19; D remains unclear. CDR1 is LNHDA, CDR2 SQIVND, per germline (reference sequence). The CDR3 extends over 16 amino acids. Trimming left V 6 bases short and J 5 bases short, with 20 bases between.

The rearrangement uses TRBV3-1 (or the pseudogene TRBV3-2) and TRBJ2-2; 10 bases map to TRBD2. CDR3 length: 16 amino acids. Germline lookup yields CDR1 LGHDT and CDR2 YNNKEL (reference sequence). The junction had 8 bases not matched to a gene; V was cut back by 3 bases and J by 7 bases. The CDR3 loop reads CASSHSLLAGDGELFF. The CDR3 DNA is TGTGCCAGCAGCCATTCTCTTCTAGCGGGAGACGGGGAGCTGTTTTTT.

This clone appeared once. The rearrangement links TRBV5-6 to TRBJ2-7; 10 bases fit TRBD1. The trim removed 4 bases at V and 5 bases at J, leaving 9 bases unmatched. The CDR3 spans 15 residues. The germline V gene encodes CDR1 SGHDT and CDR2 YYEEEE. CDR3 protein: CASSLPGQGPDEQYF. CDR3 in DNA: TGTGCCAGCAGCCTACCGGGACAGGGGCCTGACGAGCAGTACTTC. The whole variable domain, remainder taken from reference TRBV5-6 and TRBJ2-7, is DAGVTQSPTHLIKTRGQQVTLRCSPKSGHDTVSWYQQALGQGPQFIFQYYEEEERQRGNFPDRFSGHQFPNYSSELNVNALLLGDSALYLCASSLPGQGPDEQYFGPGTRLTVT.

A single count supports this clone. The chain is built from TRBV19 and TRBJ1-3; no reliable D call. The V end was cut by 3 bases, the J end by 2 bases, with 8 bases between. The germline V gene encodes CDR1 LNHDA and CDR2 SQIVND (reference sequence). The CDR3 has 14 amino acids. The DNA of the CDR3 is TGTGCCAGTAGTATTATCACAGCTGGAAACACCATATATTTT. Translated, it gives CASSIITAGNTIYF.

This clone appeared a few times. The V gene is TRBV11-2, the J gene TRBJ1-1; D ambiguous. With 0 bases removed from V and 0 bases from J, the gap between germline ends came to 11 bases. The germline gives CDR1 SGHAT, CDR2 FQNNGV. This CDR3 region has 16 residues. The CDR3 loop reads CASSLDHGVMNTEAFF. The CDR3 nucleotides read TGTGCCAGCAGCTTAGATCACGGGGTTATGAACACTGAAGCTTTCTTT. The complete variable domain, with remaining parts taken from reference TRBV11-2 and TRBJ1-1, reads EAGVAQSPRYKIIEKRQSVAFWCNPISGHATLYWYQQILGQGPKLLIQFQNNGVVDDSQLPKDRFSAERLKGVDSTLKIQPAKLEDSAVYLCASSLDHGVMNTEAFFGQGTRLTVV.

The genes are TRBV29-1 and TRBJ2-2, with D possibly being TRBD1 (6 bases). V was cut by 6 bases and J by 6 bases, with 17 bases left in between. Germline values: CDR1 SQVTM, CDR2 ANQGSEA. This CDR3 contains 14 residues. The CDR3 here is CSVGTGTTAGELFF. The CDR3 DNA sequence: TGCAGCGTCGGAACAGGGACCACCGCCGGGGAGCTGTTTTTT.

The chain has TRBV27 and TRBJ1-6; D not certain. The germline V and J ends were trimmed by 1 base and 8 bases, with 12 bases remaining between them. CDR1 and CDR2 from the germline V gene are MNHEY and SMNVEV (reference sequence). The CDR3 totals 15 residues. CDR3 protein: CASSLYGVAHSPLHF. The CDR3, as DNA: TGTGCCAGCAGTTTATATGGGGTTGCGCATTCACCCCTCCACTTT.

This clone was detected once. The CDR3 is CASSYSSGRGTDTQYF. The DNA for the CDR3 is TGTGCCAGCAGTTACTCGAGCGGGAGGGGCACAGATACGCAGTATTTT. V usage is TRBV6-5 and J usage is TRBJ2-3, with 10 bases fitting TRBD2. The germline gives CDR1 MNHEY, CDR2 SVGAGI. With 0 bases clipped from V and 1 base from J, the junction kept 1 base outside the gene matches. CDR3 length: 16 residues.